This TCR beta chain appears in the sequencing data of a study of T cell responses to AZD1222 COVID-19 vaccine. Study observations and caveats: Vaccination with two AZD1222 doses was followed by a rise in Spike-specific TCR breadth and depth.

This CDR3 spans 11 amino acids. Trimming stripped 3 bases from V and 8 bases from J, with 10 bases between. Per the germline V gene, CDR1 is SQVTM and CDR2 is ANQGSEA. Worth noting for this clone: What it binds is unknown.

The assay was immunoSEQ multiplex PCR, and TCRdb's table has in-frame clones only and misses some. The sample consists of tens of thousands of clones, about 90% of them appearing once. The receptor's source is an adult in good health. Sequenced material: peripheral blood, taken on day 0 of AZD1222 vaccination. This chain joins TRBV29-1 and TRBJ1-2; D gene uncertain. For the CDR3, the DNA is TGCAGCGTTGACGCGGGCTACGGCTACACCTTC. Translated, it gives CSVDAGYGYTF.